A selection of T cell receptor beta chains follows, all from one sample in a study of blood T cell repertoires in COVID-19. The data were produced by immunoSEQ multiplex PCR, yet TCRdb's version contains in-frame clones alone and is incomplete. The profile shows 300,000 to 350,000 clones, roughly 87% of them singletons. The specimen sequenced was peripheral blood. The source is a man aged 18 to 29 with active or convalescent COVID-19. Each CDR3 is given with its conserved first and last residue. Fields, in order: CDR3 protein, V gene, J gene, clone size. Expanded clones are given a class, and other clones once, few, many or no size at all.

CDR3: CASSQGTGGYEQYF; V: TRBV14; J: TRBJ2-7; size: once
CDR3: CASSPSINNEQFF; V: TRBV7-8; J: TRBJ2-1; size: few
CDR3: CASSAPGQGGRETQYF; V: TRBV7-9; J: TRBJ2-5; size: .
CDR3: CASSLRDRAQETQYF; V: TRBV7-9; J: TRBJ2-5; size: .
CDR3: CATSRDSRSWTEAFF; V: TRBV15; J: TRBJ1-1; size: .
CDR3: CASRIQGARTEAFF; V: TRBV28; J: TRBJ1-1; size: .
CDR3: CASSFSPSNQPQHF; V: TRBV7-2; J: TRBJ1-5; size: .
CDR3: CASSFRTSIGQGNEQFF; V: TRBV11-2; J: TRBJ2-1; size: .
CDR3: CASSTNTGVGNQPQHF; V: TRBV5-5; J: TRBJ1-5; size: .
CDR3: CASSPWTGEDEKLFF; V: TRBV4-1; J: TRBJ1-4; size: .
CDR3: CASSPTGAGTEAFF; V: TRBV6-4; J: TRBJ1-1; size: .
CDR3: CASRRTVNSYEQYF; V: TRBV27; J: TRBJ2-7; size: .
CDR3: CAISEWSSGSDEQYF; V: TRBV10-3; J: TRBJ2-7; size: .
CDR3: CASSEDSSGTYNEQFF; V: TRBV6-1; J: TRBJ2-1; size: .
CDR3: CASSEVELAGVGEQYF; V: TRBV2; J: TRBJ2-7; size: .
CDR3: CASSKDNSNQPQHF; V: TRBV2; J: TRBJ1-5; size: .
CDR3: CASSLTGVESDTQYF; V: TRBV19; J: TRBJ2-3; size: .
CDR3: CASSRTLNTGDTEAFF; V: TRBV18; J: TRBJ1-1; size: .
CDR3: CATSRDGAGGTYEQYF; V: TRBV15; J: TRBJ2-7; size: once
CDR3: CASSTGDQPHEQFF; V: TRBV5-4; J: TRBJ2-1; size: .
CDR3: CASSPPGQEGSYEQYF; V: TRBV18; J: TRBJ2-7; size: .
CDR3: CASTRMAGLNTEAFF; V: TRBV6-5; J: TRBJ1-1; size: .
CDR3: CASSVGGQETQYF; V: TRBV9; J: TRBJ2-5; size: once
CDR3: CASSLARHAQALNTEAFF; V: TRBV5-1; J: TRBJ1-1; size: .
CDR3: CASSSPRGSLYEQYF; V: TRBV6-5; J: TRBJ2-7; size: .
CDR3: CASSFNRGTKWYTEAFF; V: TRBV27; J: TRBJ1-1; size: .
CDR3: CASSFNRGNEQFF; V: TRBV19; J: TRBJ2-1; size: .
CDR3: CAAGTGEQFF; V: TRBV7-9; J: TRBJ2-1; size: .
CDR3: CASSPPPGGQPQHF; V: TRBV18; J: TRBJ1-5; size: once
CDR3: CASSLFPGHEQYF; V: TRBV5-4; J: TRBJ2-7; size: .
CDR3: CASTGQGAYEQYF; V: TRBV19; J: TRBJ2-7; size: .
CDR3: CASAGQGSYEQYF; V: TRBV11-2; J: TRBJ2-7; size: .
CDR3: CASSQEYLNSYEQYF; V: TRBV5-6; J: TRBJ2-7; size: .
CDR3: CASSFRRIQGPEQYF; V: TRBV28; J: TRBJ2-7; size: .
CDR3: CASSLPQTGGNYGYTF; V: TRBV19; J: TRBJ1-2; size: .
CDR3: CASSYFEGVGYTF; V: TRBV6-5; J: TRBJ1-2; size: few
CDR3: CASSPPSVTGGETQYF; V: TRBV2; J: TRBJ2-5; size: .